This T cell receptor beta chain was obtained from a study of OX40 agonist ivuxolimab in advanced cancers. The overall study: A male proportion of more than 75% was recorded, with mean age approximately 64 years and range about 23 to 80.

Clones were sequenced by immunoSEQ multiplex PCR, and TCRdb holds only the in-frame ones, with some missing. The repertoire holds about 71,000 clones, with 90% to 95% as singletons. Concerning this clone: Its antigen is not identified.

Study-wide results and caveats: By week 6 at 0.1 to 3.0 mg/kg, blood CD4+ and CD8+ T cells had expanded clonally.

The germline V gene encodes CDR1 MDHEN and CDR2 SYDVKM. V was clipped by 5 bases and J by 0 bases; unmatched bases: 3. The CDR3 runs 16 residues. This material consisted of CD4+ or CD8+ T cells sorted from blood, taken in a trial of the OX40 agonist ivuxolimab. This chain connects TRBV28 to TRBJ2-2; 10 bases align to TRBD1. The receptor's source is an adult with an advanced solid tumor such as melanoma, head and neck, liver or kidney cancer. The CDR3 reads CASSPGTGANTGELFF. In DNA form, the CDR3 reads TGTGCCAGCAGTCCCGGGACAGGGGCGAACACCGGGGAGCTGTTTTTT.